The clone carrying this TCR beta chain has only a few counts. Sequencing used immunoSEQ multiplex PCR; TCRdb keeps in-frame clones, though not all of them. The sample holds hundreds of thousands of clones, approximately 78% seen once. This sample was taken from a study of shared T cell receptors in the human thymus. V shed 6 bases and J 8 bases; nucleotides not matched to a gene: 7. The CDR3 consists of 15 residues. Germline assignment: CDR1 LNHDA and CDR2 SQIVND (reference sequence). These data also featured in a second study, about human thymus T cells. That source reports: The people who donated were healthy Finnish babies having corrective surgery for congenital heart defects. Related studies found that unrelated individuals share highly overlapping thymic repertoires.

The rearrangement uses TRBV19 and TRBJ2-1; 13 nucleotides agree with TRBD2. Sequenced material: thymocytes. The sequence was collected from a boy younger than two with a congenital heart defect. This CDR3 reads CASRWTSGSGYEQFF. Written as DNA, the CDR3 is TGTGCCAGTAGGTGGACTAGCGGGAGTGGCTATGAGCAGTTCTTC.